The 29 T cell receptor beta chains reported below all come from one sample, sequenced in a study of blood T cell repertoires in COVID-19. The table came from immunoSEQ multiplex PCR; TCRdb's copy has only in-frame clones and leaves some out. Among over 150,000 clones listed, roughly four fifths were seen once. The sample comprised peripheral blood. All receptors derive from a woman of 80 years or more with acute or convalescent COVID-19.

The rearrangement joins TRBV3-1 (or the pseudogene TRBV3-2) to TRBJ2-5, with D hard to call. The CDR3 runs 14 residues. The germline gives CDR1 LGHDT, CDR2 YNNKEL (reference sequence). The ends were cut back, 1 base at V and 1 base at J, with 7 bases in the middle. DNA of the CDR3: TGTGCCAGCAGCCAAGCGCAGGTCCAAGAGACCCAGTACTTC. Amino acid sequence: CASSQAQVQETQYF.

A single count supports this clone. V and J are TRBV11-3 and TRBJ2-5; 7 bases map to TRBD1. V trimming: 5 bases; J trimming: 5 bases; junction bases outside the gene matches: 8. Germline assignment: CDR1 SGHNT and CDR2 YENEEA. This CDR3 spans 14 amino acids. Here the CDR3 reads CASSRGQVGETQYF. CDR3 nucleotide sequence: TGTGCCAGCAGCCGAGGACAGGTGGGGGAGACCCAGTACTTC.

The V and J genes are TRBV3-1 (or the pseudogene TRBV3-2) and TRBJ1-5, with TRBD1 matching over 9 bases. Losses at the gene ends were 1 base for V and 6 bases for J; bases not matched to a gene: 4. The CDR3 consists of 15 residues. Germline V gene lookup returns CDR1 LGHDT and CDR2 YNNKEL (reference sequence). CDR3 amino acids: CASSQGTGGRQPQHF. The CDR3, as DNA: TGTGCCAGCAGCCAAGGTACAGGGGGCCGTCAGCCCCAGCATTTT.

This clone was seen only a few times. CDR3 sequence (DNA): TGCGCCAGCACGGGGGAGACAGATACGCAGTATTTT. Its translation is CASTGETDTQYF. The chain couples TRBV5-1 to TRBJ2-3; tentative D call: TRBD2 (6 bases). CDR1 and CDR2 from the germline V gene are SGHRS and YFSETQ. Trimming pared 6 bases from V and 3 bases from J, leaving 8 bases between. The CDR3 is 12 residues long.

CDR3 protein: CASSRGLNYGYTF. The CDR3 DNA reads TGTGCCAGCAGCCGAGGACTTAACTATGGCTACACCTTC. The chain links TRBV7-8 to TRBJ1-2; no clear D. V was trimmed by 5 bases and J by 1 base, leaving 8 bases between them. The CDR3 loop spans 13 amino acids. Germline V gene data show CDR1 as SGHVS and CDR2 as FQNEAQ.

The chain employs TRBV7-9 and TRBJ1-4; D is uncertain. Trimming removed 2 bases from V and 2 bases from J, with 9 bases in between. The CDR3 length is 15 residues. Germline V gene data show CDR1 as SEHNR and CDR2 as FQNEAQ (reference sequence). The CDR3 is CASSLTRNTNEKLFF. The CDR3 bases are TGTGCCAGCAGCTTAACTAGGAACACTAATGAAAAACTGTTTTTT.

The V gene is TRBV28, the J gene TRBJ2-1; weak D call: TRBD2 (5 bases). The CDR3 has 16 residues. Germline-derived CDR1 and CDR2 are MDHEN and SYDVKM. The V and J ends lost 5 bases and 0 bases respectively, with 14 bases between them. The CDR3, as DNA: TGTGCCAGCAGTCCCCACGGGGTTAGCTCCTACAATGAGCAGTTCTTC. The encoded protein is CASSPHGVSSYNEQFF.

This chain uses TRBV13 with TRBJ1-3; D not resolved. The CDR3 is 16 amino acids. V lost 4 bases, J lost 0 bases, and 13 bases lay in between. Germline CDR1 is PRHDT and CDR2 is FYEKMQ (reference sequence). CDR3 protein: CASSSTGISSGNTIYF. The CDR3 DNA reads TGTGCCAGCAGCTCGACCGGGATCAGCTCTGGAAACACCATATATTTT.

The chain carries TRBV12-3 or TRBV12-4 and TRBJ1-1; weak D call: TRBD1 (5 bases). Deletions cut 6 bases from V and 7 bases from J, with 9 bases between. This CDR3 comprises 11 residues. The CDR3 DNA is TGTGCCAGCAGGCTCGGGGGTGAAGCTTTCTTT. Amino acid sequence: CASRLGGEAFF.

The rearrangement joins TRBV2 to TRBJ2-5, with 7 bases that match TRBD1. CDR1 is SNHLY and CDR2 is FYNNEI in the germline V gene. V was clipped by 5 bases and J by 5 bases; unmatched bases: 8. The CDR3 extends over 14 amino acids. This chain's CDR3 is CASSLQGSGETQYF. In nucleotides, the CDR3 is TGTGCCAGCAGTTTACAGGGGAGTGGCGAGACCCAGTACTTC.

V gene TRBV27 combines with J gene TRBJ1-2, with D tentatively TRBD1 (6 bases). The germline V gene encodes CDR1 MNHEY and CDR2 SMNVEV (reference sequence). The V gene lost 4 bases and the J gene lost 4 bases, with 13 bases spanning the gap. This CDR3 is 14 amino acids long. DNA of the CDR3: TGTGCCAGCAGTTCTCAACAGGGCCCCTATGGCTACACCTTC. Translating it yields CASSSQQGPYGYTF.

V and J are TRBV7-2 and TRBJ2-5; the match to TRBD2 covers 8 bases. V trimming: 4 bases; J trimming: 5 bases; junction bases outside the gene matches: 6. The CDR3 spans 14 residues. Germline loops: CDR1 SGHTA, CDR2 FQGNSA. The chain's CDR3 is CASSSGLDPETQYF. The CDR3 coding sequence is TGTGCCAGCAGCTCGGGACTAGATCCCGAGACCCAGTACTTC.

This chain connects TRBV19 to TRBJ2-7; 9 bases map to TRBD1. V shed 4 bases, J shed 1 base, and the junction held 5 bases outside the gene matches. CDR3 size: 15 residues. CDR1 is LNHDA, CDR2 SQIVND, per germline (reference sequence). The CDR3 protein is CASSRQGVRSYEQYF. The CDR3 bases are TGTGCCAGTAGTAGACAGGGGGTAAGGTCCTACGAGCAGTACTTC.

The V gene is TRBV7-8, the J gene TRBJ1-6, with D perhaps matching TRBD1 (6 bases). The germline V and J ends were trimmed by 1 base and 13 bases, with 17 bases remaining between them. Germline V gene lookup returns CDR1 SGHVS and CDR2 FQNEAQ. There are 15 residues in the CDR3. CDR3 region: CASSLVGDTSEPLHF. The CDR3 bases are TGTGCCAGCAGCTTAGTCGGGGACACGTCCGAGCCCCTCCACTTT.

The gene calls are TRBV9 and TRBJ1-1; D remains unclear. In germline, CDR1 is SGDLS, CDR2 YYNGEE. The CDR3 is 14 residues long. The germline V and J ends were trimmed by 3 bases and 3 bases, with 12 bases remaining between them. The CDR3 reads CASSANWRDTEAFF. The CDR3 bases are TGTGCCAGCAGCGCGAATTGGAGGGACACTGAAGCTTTCTTT.

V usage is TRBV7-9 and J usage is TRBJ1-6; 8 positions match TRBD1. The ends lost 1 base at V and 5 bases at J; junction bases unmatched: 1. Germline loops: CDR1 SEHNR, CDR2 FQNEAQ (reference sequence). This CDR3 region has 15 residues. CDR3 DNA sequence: TGTGCCAGCAGCTTAGGACAGGGGCATAATTCACCCCTCCACTTT. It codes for CASSLGQGHNSPLHF.

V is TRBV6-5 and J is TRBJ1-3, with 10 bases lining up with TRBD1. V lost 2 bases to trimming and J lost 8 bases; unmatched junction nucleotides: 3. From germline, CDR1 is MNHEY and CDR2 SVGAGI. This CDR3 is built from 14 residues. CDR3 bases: TGTGCCAGCAGTTACGGGGGACAGGGGCACACCATATATTTT. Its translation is CASSYGGQGHTIYF.

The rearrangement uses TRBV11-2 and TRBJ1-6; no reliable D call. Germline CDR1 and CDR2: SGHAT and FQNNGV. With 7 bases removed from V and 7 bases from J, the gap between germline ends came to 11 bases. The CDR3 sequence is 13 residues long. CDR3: CASTPQRNSPLHF. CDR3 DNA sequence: TGTGCCAGCACACCCCAGAGGAATTCACCCCTCCACTTT.

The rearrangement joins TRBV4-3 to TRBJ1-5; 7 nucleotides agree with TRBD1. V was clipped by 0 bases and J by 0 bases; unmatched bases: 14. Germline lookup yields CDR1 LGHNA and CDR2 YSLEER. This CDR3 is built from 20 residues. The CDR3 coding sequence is TGCGCCAGCAGCCAAGATGTCTTTGGGACAGACATATATAGCAATCAGCCCCAGCATTTT. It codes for CASSQDVFGTDIYSNQPQHF.

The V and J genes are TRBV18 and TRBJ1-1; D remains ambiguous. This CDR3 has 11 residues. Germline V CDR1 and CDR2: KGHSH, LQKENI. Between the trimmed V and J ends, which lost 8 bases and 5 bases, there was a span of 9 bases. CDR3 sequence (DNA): TGTGCCAGCACCGGGAAGACTGAAGCTTTCTTT. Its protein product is CASTGKTEAFF.

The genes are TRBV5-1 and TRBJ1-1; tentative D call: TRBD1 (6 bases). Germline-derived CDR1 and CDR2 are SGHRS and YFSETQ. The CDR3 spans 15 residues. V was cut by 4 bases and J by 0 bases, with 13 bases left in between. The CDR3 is CASSPPDRLNTEAFF. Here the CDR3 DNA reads TGCGCCAGCAGCCCGCCGGACAGATTGAACACTGAAGCTTTCTTT.

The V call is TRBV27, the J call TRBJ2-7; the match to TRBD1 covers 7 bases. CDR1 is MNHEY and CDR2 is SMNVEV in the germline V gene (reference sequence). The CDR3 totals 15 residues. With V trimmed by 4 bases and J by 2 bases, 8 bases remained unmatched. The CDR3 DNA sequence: TGTGCCAGCAGTTCCTGGACAGGCCGACCCTACGAGCAGTACTTC. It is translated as CASSSWTGRPYEQYF.

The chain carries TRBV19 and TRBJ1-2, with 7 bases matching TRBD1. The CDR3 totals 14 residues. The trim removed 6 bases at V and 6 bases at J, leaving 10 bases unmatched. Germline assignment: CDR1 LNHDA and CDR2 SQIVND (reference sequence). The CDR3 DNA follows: TGTGCCAGTAGCCTCCCCGGACAGGTCGATGGCTACACCTTC. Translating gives CASSLPGQVDGYTF.

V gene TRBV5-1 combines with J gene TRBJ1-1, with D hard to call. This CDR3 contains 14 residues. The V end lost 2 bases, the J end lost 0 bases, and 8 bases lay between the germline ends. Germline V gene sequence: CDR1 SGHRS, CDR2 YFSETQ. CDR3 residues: CASSFSGMNTEAFF. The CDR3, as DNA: TGCGCCAGCAGCTTTTCGGGAATGAACACTGAAGCTTTCTTT.

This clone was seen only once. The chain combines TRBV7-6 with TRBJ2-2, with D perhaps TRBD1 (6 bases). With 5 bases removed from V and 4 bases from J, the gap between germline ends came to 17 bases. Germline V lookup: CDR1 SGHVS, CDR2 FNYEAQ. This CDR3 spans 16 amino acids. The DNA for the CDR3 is TGTGCCAGCAGCCCGACTCAGGGGTACGGCACCGGGGAGCTGTTTTTT. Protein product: CASSPTQGYGTGELFF.

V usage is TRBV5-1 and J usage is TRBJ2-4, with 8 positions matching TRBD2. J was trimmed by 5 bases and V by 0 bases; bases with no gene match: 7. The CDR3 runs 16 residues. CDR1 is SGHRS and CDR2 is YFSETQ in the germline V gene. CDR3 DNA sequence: TGCGCCAGCAGCTTGGCCCGGCCGGGAGGGCAAAACATTCAGTACTTC. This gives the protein CASSLARPGGQNIQYF.

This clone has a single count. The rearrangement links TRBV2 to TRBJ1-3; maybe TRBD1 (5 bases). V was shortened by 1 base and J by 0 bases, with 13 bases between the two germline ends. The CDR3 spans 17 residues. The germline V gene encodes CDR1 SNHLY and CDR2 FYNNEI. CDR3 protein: CASSEVEGLLSGNTIYF. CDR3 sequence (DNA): TGTGCCAGCAGTGAAGTCGAGGGACTGCTCTCTGGAAACACCATATATTTT.

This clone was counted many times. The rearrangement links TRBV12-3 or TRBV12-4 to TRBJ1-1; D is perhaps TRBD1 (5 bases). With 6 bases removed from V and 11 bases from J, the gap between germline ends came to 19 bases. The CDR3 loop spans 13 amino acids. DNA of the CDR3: TGTGCCAGCAGCCTTAACACTCAGGGACTGGCTTTCTTT. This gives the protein CASSLNTQGLAFF.

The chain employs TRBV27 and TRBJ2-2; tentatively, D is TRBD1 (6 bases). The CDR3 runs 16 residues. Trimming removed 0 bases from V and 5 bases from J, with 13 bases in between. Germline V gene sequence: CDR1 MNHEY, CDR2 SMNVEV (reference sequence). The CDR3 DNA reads TGTGCCAGCAGTTTATCCCCGGCAGGGGTTACCGGGGAGCTGTTTTTT. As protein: CASSLSPAGVTGELFF.